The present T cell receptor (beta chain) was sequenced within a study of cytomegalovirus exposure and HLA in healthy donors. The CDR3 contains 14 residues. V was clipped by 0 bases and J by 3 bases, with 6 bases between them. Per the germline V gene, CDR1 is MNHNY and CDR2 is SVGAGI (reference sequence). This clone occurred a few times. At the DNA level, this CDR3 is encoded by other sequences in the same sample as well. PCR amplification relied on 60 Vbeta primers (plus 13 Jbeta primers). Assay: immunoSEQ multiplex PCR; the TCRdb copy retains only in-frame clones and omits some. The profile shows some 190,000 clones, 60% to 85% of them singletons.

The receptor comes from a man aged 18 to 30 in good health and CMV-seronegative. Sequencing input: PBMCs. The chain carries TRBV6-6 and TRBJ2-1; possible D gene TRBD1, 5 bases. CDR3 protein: CASSYSRVYNEQFF. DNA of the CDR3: TGTGCCAGCAGTTACTCCAGGGTCTACAATGAGCAGTTCTTC.